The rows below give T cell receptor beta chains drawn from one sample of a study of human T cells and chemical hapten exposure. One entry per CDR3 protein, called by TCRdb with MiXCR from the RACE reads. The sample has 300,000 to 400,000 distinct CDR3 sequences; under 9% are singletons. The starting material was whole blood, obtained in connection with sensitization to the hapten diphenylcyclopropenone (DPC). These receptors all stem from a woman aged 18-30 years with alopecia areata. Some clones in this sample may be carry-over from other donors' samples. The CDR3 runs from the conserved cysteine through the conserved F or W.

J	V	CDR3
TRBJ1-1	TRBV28	CASSLAGGQKNTEAFF
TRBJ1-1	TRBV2	CASSDRDPTEAFF
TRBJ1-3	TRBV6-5	CASSYSQSSGNTIYF
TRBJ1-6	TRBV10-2	CASGRDPNSPLHF
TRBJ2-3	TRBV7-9	CASSSFGVRTDTQYF
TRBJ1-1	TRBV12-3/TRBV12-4	CASRKGQGKNTEAFF
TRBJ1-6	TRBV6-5	CASSYNNRSPLHF
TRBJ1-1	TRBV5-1	CASSVDQNTEAFF
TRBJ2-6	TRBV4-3	CASSQGTGAGDVLTF
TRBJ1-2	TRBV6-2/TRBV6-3	CASSYQGQPYGYTF
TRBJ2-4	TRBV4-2	CASSQETSGGLGIQYF
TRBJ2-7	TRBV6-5	CASSYPGTEAEQYF
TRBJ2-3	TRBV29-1	CSGGTAKQDTQYF
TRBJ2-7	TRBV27	CASRKDSSYEQYF
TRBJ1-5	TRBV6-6	CASRSKGSVYQPQHF
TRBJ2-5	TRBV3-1	CASSLLPMGSRETQYF
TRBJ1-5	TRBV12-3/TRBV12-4	CASSFTAVDQPQHF
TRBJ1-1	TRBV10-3	CAISESVRAEAFF
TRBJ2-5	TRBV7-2	CASSQGPTRETQYF
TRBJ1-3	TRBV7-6	CASSLSQGSTGNTIYF
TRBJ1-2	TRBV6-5	CASSPVGGPNYGYTF
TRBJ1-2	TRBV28	CASSTPETDLSRYGYTF
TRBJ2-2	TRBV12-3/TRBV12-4	CASEEGDTGELFF
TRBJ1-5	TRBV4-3	CASRHRASGYSNQPQHF
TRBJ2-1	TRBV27	CASKGGAYNEQFF
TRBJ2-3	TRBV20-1	CSAPSFKDTQYF
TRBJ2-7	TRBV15	CATSSSSLAVSYEQYF
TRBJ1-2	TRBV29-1	CSVEGTQGGTF
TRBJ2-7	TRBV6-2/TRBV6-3	CASSYSPTSGGASSYEQYF
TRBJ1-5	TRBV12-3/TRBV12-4	CASSTLKGGAGSNQPQHF
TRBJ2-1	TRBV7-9	CASPTGTSGGSSYNEQFF
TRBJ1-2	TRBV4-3	CASSQDYEIMGYTF
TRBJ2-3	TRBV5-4	CASSSLAGGPDTQYF
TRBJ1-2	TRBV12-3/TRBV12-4	CASSRAQGSYGYTF
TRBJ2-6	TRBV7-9	CASSLEGQGLSGANVLTF
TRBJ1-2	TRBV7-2	CASSPLAGGSYGYTF
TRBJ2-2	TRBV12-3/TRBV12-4	CASSWRGYNTGELFF
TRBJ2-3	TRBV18	CASSLRTSGATSTDTQYF
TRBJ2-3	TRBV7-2	CASSRGDRVGDTQYF
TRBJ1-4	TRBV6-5	CAAGRSSANEKLFF
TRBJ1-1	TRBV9	CASSVGPQNTEAFF